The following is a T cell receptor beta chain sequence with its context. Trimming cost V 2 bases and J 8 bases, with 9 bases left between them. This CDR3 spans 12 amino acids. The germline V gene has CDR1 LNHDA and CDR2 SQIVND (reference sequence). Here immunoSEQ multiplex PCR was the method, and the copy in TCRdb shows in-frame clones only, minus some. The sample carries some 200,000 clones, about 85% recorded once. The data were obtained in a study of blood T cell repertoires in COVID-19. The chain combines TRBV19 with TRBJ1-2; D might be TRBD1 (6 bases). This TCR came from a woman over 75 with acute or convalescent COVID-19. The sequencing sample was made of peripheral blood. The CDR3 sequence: CASSISGGGYTF. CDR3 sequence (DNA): TGTGCCAGTAGTATATCTGGGGGCGGCTACACCTTC.